This T cell receptor beta chain comes out of a study of tumor-infiltrating lymphocytes in primary liver carcinoma. Study-wide points: Present in all five tumor regions were only about 7.5-25% of the top clones. The study found tumor-adjacent and tumor-blood pairs overlapped less than tumor region pairs.

Constant-region priming of roughly 500 ng total RNA yielded TCR beta cDNA. TCR beta libraries came from three nested multiplex PCR rounds using slightly modified ARM-PCR. Both of the initial two PCR rounds ran for roughly 11 cycles and employed TRBV1-TRBV30 forward primers alongside a C-beta reverse primer. TCRdb independently ran MiXCR on the multiplex PCR reads; one entry per CDR3 protein. The profile covers tens of thousands of distinct CDR3 sequences, with 79% appearing a single time and 40% taken by the ten largest. Points on this clonotype: The antigen remains undetermined. The junction shows a germline mismatch at one end, possibly a read error.

CDR1 is SGHDT, CDR2 YYEEEE, per germline. The CDR3 has 15 residues. Extraction of RNA together with DNA used about 17-30 mg of unsorted bulk tissue. Sequenced material: liver tumor tissue from sampling region 4. Subset in this sample: tumor region T4, right-lateral pole. This chain uses TRBV5-6 with TRBJ2-2; tentatively, D is TRBD2 (5 bases). The sequence came from a woman in her twenties or thirties with primary liver carcinoma and hepatitis B virus infection. The CDR3 bases are TGTGCCAGCAGCTTGGTACCCAGAGACATCGGGGAGATGTTTTTT. It specifies CASSLVPRDIGEMFF.